The rows below give T cell receptor delta chains drawn from one sample of a study of Vδ1+ human thymocytes. TCRdb re-identified clones in the multiplex PCR reads via CATT. The table lists roughly 55,000 delta-chain clones, around 15% of them singletons, with roughly 0.5% in the top ten. Material for sequencing was Vdelta1+ gamma-delta thymocytes from the thymus. These receptors originate from a boy younger than two who had congenital heart surgery. CDR3s include the opening cysteine and the closing phenylalanine or tryptophan. D genes are given only for firm matches. Where a row states a size, it is once, few, many or the class of an expanded clone; other rows omit it.

j_call: TRDJ1
v_call: TRDV1
clone_size: -
d_call: -
cdr3_length: 19
cdr3_aa: CALGGTNPVEHWIPDKLIF
cdr3_nt: TGTGCTCTTGGGGGAACTAACCCAGTGGAGCACTGGATCCCCGATAAACTCATCTTT

j_call: TRDJ1
v_call: TRDV1
clone_size: -
d_call: TRDD3
cdr3_length: 14
cdr3_aa: CALGERWIRGGLIF
cdr3_nt: TGTGCTCTTGGGGAAAGGTGGATACGCGGTGGACTCATCTTT

j_call: TRDJ1
v_call: TRDV1
clone_size: -
d_call: TRDD2
cdr3_length: 18
cdr3_aa: CALGDPAFLRTGDDKLIF
cdr3_nt: TGTGCCCTTGGGGATCCGGCCTTCCTACGAACTGGTGACGATAAACTCATCTTT

j_call: TRDJ1
v_call: TRDV1
clone_size: few
d_call: TRDD3
cdr3_length: 15
cdr3_aa: CALGELVGYSNKLIF
cdr3_nt: TGTGCTCTTGGGGAACTGGTGGGATACAGCAATAAACTCATCTTT

j_call: TRDJ1
v_call: TRDV1
clone_size: -
d_call: TRDD3
cdr3_length: 18
cdr3_aa: CALGDSYGGPSGADKLIF
cdr3_nt: TGTGCTCTTGGGGACTCCTATGGGGGACCGTCTGGCGCCGATAAACTCATCTTT

j_call: TRDJ1
v_call: TRDV1
clone_size: -
d_call: TRDD3
cdr3_length: 21
cdr3_aa: CALGAPLGSDTGGLFTDKLIF
cdr3_nt: TGTGCTCTTGGGGCCCCCCTGGGGTCTGATACTGGGGGACTGTTTACCGATAAACTCATCTTT

j_call: TRDJ1
v_call: TRDV1
clone_size: -
d_call: -
cdr3_length: 15
cdr3_aa: CALFGGDPYTDKLIF
cdr3_nt: TGTGCTCTTTTCGGGGGAGACCCGTACACCGATAAACTCATCTTT

j_call: TRDJ1
v_call: TRDV1
clone_size: few
d_call: -
cdr3_length: 12
cdr3_aa: CALGGRSRELIF
cdr3_nt: TGTGCTCTTGGGGGAAGGAGTAGGGAACTCATCTTT

j_call: TRDJ2
v_call: TRDV1
clone_size: -
d_call: TRDD3
cdr3_length: 23
cdr3_aa: CALGTTGPSSPTWGIRTTAQLFF
cdr3_nt: TGTGCTCTTGGGACAACGGGACCTTCCTCGCCAACTTGGGGGATACGAACGACAGCACAACTCTTCTTT

j_call: TRDJ1
v_call: TRDV1
clone_size: few
d_call: TRDD3
cdr3_length: 15
cdr3_aa: CALGGYTGGPNELIF
cdr3_nt: TGTGCTCTTGGGGGATATACTGGGGGACCGAACGAACTCATCTTT

j_call: TRDJ1
v_call: TRDV1
clone_size: -
d_call: TRDD3
cdr3_length: 19
cdr3_aa: CALRLPSSLGDTITDKLIF
cdr3_nt: TGTGCTCTTCGCCTACCCTCTTCACTGGGGGATACTATCACCGATAAACTCATCTTT

j_call: TRDJ1
v_call: TRDV1
clone_size: -
d_call: -
cdr3_length: 16
cdr3_aa: CALGERPDTHTDKLIF
cdr3_nt: TGTGCTCTTGGGGAACGTCCGGATACACACACCGATAAACTCATCTTT

j_call: TRDJ1
v_call: TRDV1
clone_size: few
d_call: -
cdr3_length: 17
cdr3_aa: CALGEGYLEAPTDKLIF
cdr3_nt: TGTGCTCTTGGGGAAGGTTATCTGGAGGCCCCCACCGATAAACTCATCTTT

j_call: TRDJ1
v_call: TRDV1
clone_size: -
d_call: TRDD3
cdr3_length: 22
cdr3_aa: CALGELGVPIASGGCYTDKLIF
cdr3_nt: TGTGCTCTTGGGGAACTTGGGGTTCCTATAGCCAGTGGGGGATGCTACACCGATAAACTCATCTTT

j_call: TRDJ1
v_call: TRDV1
clone_size: -
d_call: TRDD3
cdr3_length: 21
cdr3_aa: CALGELDYWGIRVGYTDKLIF
cdr3_nt: TGTGCTCTTGGGGAACTGGACTACTGGGGGATACGCGTAGGGTACACCGATAAACTCATCTTT

j_call: TRDJ1
v_call: TRDV1
clone_size: -
d_call: -
cdr3_length: 19
cdr3_aa: CALGLSGLPTSWGIIGLIF
cdr3_nt: TGTGCTCTTGGGCTCTCGGGCCTTCCTACGAGCTGGGGGATTATAGGACTCATCTTT

j_call: TRDJ1
v_call: TRDV1
clone_size: -
d_call: TRDD3
cdr3_length: 22
cdr3_aa: CALGELFPTRYWGIPGTDKLIF
cdr3_nt: TGTGCTCTTGGGGAACTATTTCCTACCCGGTACTGGGGGATACCGGGGACCGATAAACTCATCTTT

j_call: TRDJ1
v_call: TRDV1
clone_size: few
d_call: -
cdr3_length: 20
cdr3_aa: CALGEYPWGSRVRYTDKLIF
cdr3_nt: TGTGCTCTTGGGGAATACCCTTGGGGGTCCCGAGTGAGGTACACCGATAAACTCATCTTT

j_call: TRDJ1
v_call: TRDV1
clone_size: -
d_call: TRDD2
cdr3_length: 17
cdr3_aa: CALGVSFLQGDTDKLIF
cdr3_nt: TGTGCTCTTGGGGTCTCCTTCCTACAAGGGGATACCGATAAACTCATCTTT

j_call: TRDJ1
v_call: TRDV1
clone_size: few
d_call: -
cdr3_length: 20
cdr3_aa: CALGKPRGFRTGPYTDKLIF
cdr3_nt: TGTGCTCTTGGGAAGCCCCGAGGTTTTCGAACTGGGCCGTACACCGATAAACTCATCTTT

j_call: TRDJ1
v_call: TRDV1
clone_size: -
d_call: -
cdr3_length: 17
cdr3_aa: CALGEFGPYRVTDKLIF
cdr3_nt: TGTGCTCTTGGGGAATTTGGTCCCTACCGGGTCACCGATAAACTCATCTTT

j_call: TRDJ1
v_call: TRDV1
clone_size: few
d_call: -
cdr3_length: 17
cdr3_aa: CALGSFLRGDYTDKLIF
cdr3_nt: TGTGCTCTTGGGTCCTTCCTAAGGGGGGATTACACCGATAAACTCATCTTT

j_call: TRDJ1
v_call: TRDV1
clone_size: few
d_call: TRDD3
cdr3_length: 18
cdr3_aa: CALQVLRETGGVTDKLIF
cdr3_nt: TGTGCTCTTCAGGTCCTACGGGAAACTGGGGGAGTCACCGATAAACTCATCTTT

j_call: TRDJ1
v_call: TRDV1
clone_size: few
d_call: TRDD2
cdr3_length: 21
cdr3_aa: CALGEAPPFLRDLGDSIELIF
cdr3_nt: TGTGCTCTTGGGGAAGCCCCCCCGTTCCTACGTGATCTGGGTGATTCGATTGAACTCATCTTT

j_call: TRDJ1
v_call: TRDV1
clone_size: -
d_call: TRDD3
cdr3_length: 21
cdr3_aa: CALGAACAGGYTAEDTDKLIF
cdr3_nt: TGTGCTCTTGGGGCAGCCTGTGCTGGGGGATACACGGCGGAGGACACCGATAAACTCATCTTT

j_call: TRDJ1
v_call: TRDV1
clone_size: -
d_call: TRDD3
cdr3_length: 24
cdr3_aa: CALGKLLGPSGNWGDQAGPLKLIF
cdr3_nt: TGTGCTCTTGGGAAACTTCTGGGTCCCTCCGGGAACTGGGGGGACCAGGCTGGGCCCCTTAAACTCATCTTT

j_call: TRDJ1
v_call: TRDV1
clone_size: few
d_call: -
cdr3_length: 19
cdr3_aa: CALGELSLYNRRYTDKLIF
cdr3_nt: TGTGCTCTTGGGGAACTTTCCCTATACAATAGGAGGTACACCGATAAACTCATCTTT

j_call: TRDJ1
v_call: TRDV1
clone_size: -
d_call: TRDD3
cdr3_length: 20
cdr3_aa: CALGAPYYQSVGIRTDKLIF
cdr3_nt: TGTGCTCTTGGGGCCCCTTACTATCAGTCCGTGGGGATACGGACCGATAAACTCATCTTT

j_call: TRDJ1
v_call: TRDV1
clone_size: few
d_call: -
cdr3_length: 20
cdr3_aa: CALGEGPLRGWGLYTDKLIF
cdr3_nt: TGTGCTCTTGGGGAAGGACCACTACGTGGCTGGGGACTCTACACCGATAAACTCATCTTT

j_call: TRDJ1
v_call: TRDV1
clone_size: few
d_call: -
cdr3_length: 17
cdr3_aa: CALGEILRTGQIDKLIF
cdr3_nt: TGTGCTCTTGGGGAGATCCTACGAACTGGACAAATCGATAAACTCATCTTT

j_call: TRDJ1
v_call: TRDV1
clone_size: -
d_call: TRDD3
cdr3_length: 21
cdr3_aa: CALGDSASLGDTRGETDKLIF
cdr3_nt: TGTGCTCTTGGGGACTCTGCCTCATTGGGGGATACGCGTGGAGAAACCGATAAACTCATCTTT

j_call: TRDJ1
v_call: TRDV1
clone_size: -
d_call: TRDD3
cdr3_length: 26
cdr3_aa: CALGEIPTRSLLLGDSSSNYTDKLIF
cdr3_nt: TGTGCTCTTGGGGAAATCCCTACCAGGAGCTTGCTACTGGGGGATAGCAGCAGTAATTACACCGATAAACTCATCTTT

j_call: TRDJ1
v_call: TRDV1
clone_size: -
d_call: -
cdr3_length: 22
cdr3_aa: CALGASPFLHVLGAQFTDKLIF
cdr3_nt: TGTGCTCTTGGGGCGTCCCCCTTCCTCCACGTACTGGGTGCTCAATTCACCGATAAACTCATCTTT

j_call: TRDJ1
v_call: TRDV1
clone_size: few
d_call: -
cdr3_length: 21
cdr3_aa: CALGECTSCFRGAYYTDKLIF
cdr3_nt: TGTGCTCTTGGGGAATGTACCTCTTGCTTTCGGGGGGCCTACTACACCGATAAACTCATCTTT

j_call: TRDJ1
v_call: TRDV1
clone_size: few
d_call: -
cdr3_length: 19
cdr3_aa: CALGEPPSGRTGETDKLIF
cdr3_nt: TGTGCTCTTGGGGAGCCACCTTCCGGGCGAACTGGGGAGACCGATAAACTCATCTTT

j_call: TRDJ1
v_call: TRDV1
clone_size: -
d_call: TRDD3
cdr3_length: 21
cdr3_aa: CALGGVPRTGGYADFALELIF
cdr3_nt: TGTGCTCTTGGGGGAGTTCCCCGTACTGGGGGATACGCGGATTTCGCCCTGGAACTCATCTTT

j_call: TRDJ1
v_call: TRDV1
clone_size: -
d_call: -
cdr3_length: 20
cdr3_aa: CALGEPEGRAGDPGADKLIF
cdr3_nt: TGTGCTCTTGGGGAACCCGAAGGACGGGCTGGGGATCCGGGCGCCGATAAACTCATCTTT

j_call: TRDJ1
v_call: TRDV1
clone_size: -
d_call: -
cdr3_length: 23
cdr3_aa: CALGELWEASPLGDISNTDKLIF
cdr3_nt: -

j_call: TRDJ1
v_call: TRDV1
clone_size: -
d_call: -
cdr3_length: 22
cdr3_aa: CALGDQPSYGGGWGIFTDKLIF
cdr3_nt: TGTGCTCTTGGGGACCAACCTTCCTATGGGGGCGGTTGGGGGATATTCACCGATAAACTCATCTTT

j_call: TRDJ1
v_call: TRDV2
clone_size: -
d_call: -
cdr3_length: 14
cdr3_aa: CACAVGYRGRPLIF
cdr3_nt: -

j_call: TRDJ1
v_call: TRDV1
clone_size: -
d_call: -
cdr3_length: 20
cdr3_aa: CALGELKGSSLMGLADKLIF
cdr3_nt: TGTGCTCTTGGGGAACTTAAGGGGTCTTCCCTTATGGGGCTGGCCGATAAACTCATCTTT

j_call: TRDJ1
v_call: TRDV1
clone_size: -
d_call: TRDD3
cdr3_length: 19
cdr3_aa: CALGDGARTGGCGTDKLIF
cdr3_nt: TGTGCTCTTGGGGACGGAGCCCGAACTGGGGGATGCGGCACCGATAAACTCATCTTT

j_call: TRDJ1
v_call: TRDV2
clone_size: -
d_call: TRDD3
cdr3_length: 22
cdr3_aa: CACDTPNHSPRLGDTRADKLIF
cdr3_nt: TGTGCCTGTGACACTCCGAACCACTCGCCCAGACTGGGGGATACGCGGGCCGATAAACTCATCTTT

j_call: TRDJ1
v_call: TRDV1
clone_size: -
d_call: TRDD3
cdr3_length: 19
cdr3_aa: CALGDQAYILGALTDKLIF
cdr3_nt: TGTGCTCTTGGGGATCAGGCATACATACTGGGGGCCCTCACCGATAAACTCATCTTT